The clone carrying this T cell receptor beta chain was counted a single time. J gave up 1 base and V 3 bases, and 3 bases lay outside the gene matches. CDR3 size: 14 residues. Germline CDR1 is SGHKS and CDR2 is YYEKEE (reference sequence). Authors' methods: Estimation of nucleated cell counts relied on the amplification of reference gene primers. Repertoires were generated with immunoSEQ multiplex PCR, while TCRdb's copy carries only in-frame clones and drops some. V, J and clone size derive from that table, while D and trimming were established from the DNA sequence. The sample includes over 150,000 clones, approximately 90% seen only once; the top ten take about 2.1%. These data come from a study of blood T cell repertoires in COVID-19. Across the study: T cells, B-cell-depleted T cells, or PBMCs supplied cDNA or gDNA.

This chain links TRBV5-5 with TRBJ1-1, with 7 bases identical to TRBD1. The origin of this receptor is a man aged 45-65 years who had recovered from COVID-19. Sequencing used peripheral blood. The CDR3 spells CASSYRDRNTEAFF. The CDR3 DNA reads TGTGCCAGCAGCTACCGGGACAGGAACACTGAAGCTTTCTTT.